The 29 T cell receptor beta chains below were found in one sample sequenced in a study of CD8+ T cells in alopecia areata. The sample's treatment: oral pan-JAK inhibitor, 5-10 mg twice daily. Extracted RNA was reverse transcribed into cDNA, the sequencing template. The method was immunoSEQ multiplex PCR; TCRdb's version includes in-frame clones alone and lacks a portion of them. The table lists 200,000 to 250,000 clones, approximately 72% of them singletons. The sample was CD4+ T cells sorted from blood, taken around week 44, from a patient treated with tofacitinib. The source of these receptors is a human donor with alopecia areata.

The rearrangement uses TRBV11-2 and TRBJ2-2; D unresolved. This CDR3 has 14 amino acids. Germline loops: CDR1 SGHAT, CDR2 FQNNGV. The V gene lost 0 bases and the J gene lost 5 bases, with 7 bases spanning the gap. The CDR3 spells CASSLDLWTGELFF. CDR3 nucleotides: TGTGCCAGCAGCTTAGACCTCTGGACCGGGGAGCTGTTTTTT.

V gene TRBV4-3 combines with J gene TRBJ1-1; no reliable D call. The CDR3 totals 17 residues. Trimming removed 1 base from V and 5 bases from J, with 20 bases in between. The germline V gene has CDR1 LGHNA and CDR2 YSLEER. The CDR3 is CASSQVLDPAGETEAFF. The CDR3 DNA sequence: TGCGCCAGCAGCCAAGTTTTAGACCCCGCCGGAGAAACTGAAGCTTTCTTT.

The chain joins TRBV4-3 to TRBJ1-4; D is possibly TRBD1 (5 bases). The CDR3 covers 13 residues. The germline V and J ends were trimmed by 8 bases and 5 bases, with 12 bases remaining between them. Germline-derived CDR1 and CDR2 are LGHNA and YSLEER. In nucleotides, the CDR3 is TGCGCCAGCCGGGGGGGGATAAATGAAAAACTGTTTTTT. Translated: CASRGGINEKLFF.

This clone was detected once. The gene calls are TRBV29-1 and TRBJ1-1; a possible D gene is TRBD1 (6 bases). Germline assignment: CDR1 SQVTM and CDR2 ANQGSEA. The CDR3 has 11 amino acids. The V end was cut by 8 bases, the J end by 8 bases, with 15 bases between. CDR3 residues: CSSNRVGEAFF. The CDR3 DNA reads TGCAGCTCCAACAGGGTTGGAGAAGCTTTCTTT. Complete variable domain (other parts from reference TRBV29-1 and TRBJ1-1): SAVISQKPSRDICQRGTSLTIQCQVDSQVTMMFWYRQQPGQSLTLIATANQGSEATYESGFVIDKFPISRPNLTFSTLTVSNMSPEDSSIYLCSSNRVGEAFFGQGTRLTVV.

V is TRBV30 and J is TRBJ1-2; D gene uncertain. V lost 8 bases to trimming and J lost 9 bases, with 7 bases between them. The germline CDR1 and CDR2 sequences are GTSNPN and SVGIG (reference sequence). The CDR3 has 8 amino acids. Here the CDR3 DNA reads TGTGCCCACGACCGCTACACCTTC. Translating it yields CAHDRYTF.

The V gene is TRBV30, the J gene TRBJ1-1; D gene unclear. The CDR3 runs 13 residues. The germline gives CDR1 GTSNPN, CDR2 SVGIG (reference sequence). The V gene lost 3 bases and the J gene lost 0 bases, with 8 bases spanning the gap. CDR3 DNA: TGTGCCTGGAGCGAGGGAATGAACACTGAAGCTTTCTTT. Translated, it gives CAWSEGMNTEAFF.

The chain links TRBV7-2 to TRBJ1-6, with a possible D match to TRBD1 (5 bases). The germline CDR1 and CDR2 sequences are SGHTA and FQGNSA. The CDR3 is made up of 15 amino acids. Deletions cut 8 bases from V and 5 bases from J, with 16 bases between. CDR3 sequence reads: CASRLTGRDNSPLHF. In DNA form, the CDR3 reads TGTGCCAGCCGACTTACCGGCAGGGATAATTCACCCCTCCACTTT. Full variable domain (outside the CDR3, taken from reference TRBV7-2 and TRBJ1-6): GAGVSQSPSNKVTEKGKDVELRCDPISGHTALYWYRQSLGQGLEFLIYFQGNSAPDKSGLPSDRFSAERTGGSVSTLTIQRTQQEDSAVYLCASRLTGRDNSPLHFGNGTRLTVT.

The chain joins TRBV6-1 to TRBJ1-4, with D possibly TRBD1 on 6 matching bases. This CDR3 has 15 residues. Germline V lookup: CDR1 MNHNS, CDR2 SASEGT. Trimming took off 7 bases at V and 0 bases at J, with 12 bases between the two ends. The CDR3 spells CASTRDTATNEKLFF. CDR3 coding DNA: TGTGCCAGCACCCGGGACACTGCAACTAATGAAAAACTGTTTTTT.

This clone was counted a single time. The rearrangement joins TRBV7-2 to TRBJ1-5, with 9 bases aligning to TRBD1. CDR1 SGHTA and CDR2 FQGNSA come from the germline V gene. J was trimmed by 4 bases and V by 4 bases; bases with no gene match: 2. CDR3 length: 14 amino acids. The CDR3 DNA follows: TGTGCCAGCAGCTCCGGGACAGGGAATCAGCCCCAGCATTTT. Its translation: CASSSGTGNQPQHF.

V is TRBV2 and J is TRBJ1-1; 8 nucleotides line up with TRBD1. The germline gives CDR1 SNHLY, CDR2 FYNNEI. The CDR3 runs 18 residues. Trimming at V came to 5 bases and at J to 1 base, leaving 15 bases not matched to a gene. CDR3 in DNA: TGTGCCAGCAGTTCTTCTGACAGGGGTTTAGTTAAGAACACTGAAGCTTTCTTT. Its translation is CASSSSDRGLVKNTEAFF.

This clone was seen only a few times. The genes are TRBV19 and TRBJ2-2, with D perhaps TRBD2 (5 bases). V was pared by 5 bases and J by 3 bases, with 19 bases between. The length of the CDR3 is 17 residues. CDR1 LNHDA and CDR2 SQIVND come from the germline V gene (reference sequence). CDR3 in amino acids: CASSESEVLEDTGELFF. The CDR3 region has the DNA TGTGCCAGTAGTGAATCGGAGGTCCTAGAGGACACCGGGGAGCTGTTTTTT.

For this clone: Other DNA sequences in the same sample also yield this CDR3. The chain links TRBV29-1 to TRBJ2-5, with no clear D. CDR1 SQVTM and CDR2 ANQGSEA come from the germline V gene. Trimming left V 4 bases short and J 5 bases short, with 5 bases between. The CDR3 consists of 10 residues. The CDR3 protein is CSVALETQYF. The CDR3 nucleotides read TGCAGCGTTGCATTGGAGACCCAGTACTTC.

This clone is a singleton in its sample. The V call is TRBV5-1, the J call TRBJ2-1; 7 bases are a match to TRBD2. The V segment lost 0 bases and the J segment 8 bases; nucleotides outside the gene matches: 5. There are 14 residues in the CDR3. Germline V lookup: CDR1 SGHRS, CDR2 YFSETQ. CDR3 sequence reads: CASSLAAGVDEQFF. CDR3 bases: TGCGCCAGCAGCTTGGCGGCGGGGGTGGATGAGCAGTTCTTC. The full variable domain, its missing parts supplied by reference TRBV5-1 and TRBJ2-1, is KAGVTQTPRYLIKTRGQQVTLSCSPISGHRSVSWYQQTPGQGLQFLFEYFSETQRNKGNFPGRFSGRQFSNSRSEMNVSTLELGDSALYLCASSLAAGVDEQFFGPGTRLTVL.

This chain links TRBV2 with TRBJ1-2, with a weak D call TRBD1 (6 bases). Trimming cost V 5 bases and J 8 bases, with 24 bases left between them. The CDR3 runs to 16 residues. Germline lookup yields CDR1 SNHLY and CDR2 FYNNEI. CDR3 coding DNA: TGTGCCAGCAGTAAAGGACAGCACCTTTTGAGTGGGGGCTACACCTTC. This gives the protein CASSKGQHLLSGGYTF.

The rearrangement uses TRBV5-1 and TRBJ1-1; TRBD1 matches at 8 bases. V shed 1 base and J 1 base; nucleotides not matched to a gene: 3. This CDR3 is 15 amino acids long. The germline V gene encodes CDR1 SGHRS and CDR2 YFSETQ. Written as DNA, the CDR3 is TGCGCCAGCAGCTTGTTCGGACAGGGGAACACTGAAGCTTTCTTT. Protein sequence: CASSLFGQGNTEAFF.

The J gene is TRBJ1-2, the V gene TRBV7-9; maybe TRBD1 (5 bases). V lost 2 bases and J lost 2, with 9 bases in between. CDR3 length equals 14 residues. Germline V CDR1 and CDR2: SEHNR, FQNEAQ (reference sequence). The CDR3 region is CASSLSSGNYGYTF. CDR3 in DNA: TGTGCCAGCAGCTTAAGCTCAGGGAACTATGGCTACACCTTC. Full variable domain (outside the CDR3, taken from reference TRBV7-9 and TRBJ1-2): DTGVSQNPRHKITKRGQNVTFRCDPISEHNRLYWYRQTLGQGPEFLTYFQNEAQLEKSRLLSDRFSAERPKGSFSTLEIQRTEQGDSAMYLCASSLSSGNYGYTFGSGTRLTVV.

This chain uses TRBV4-3 with TRBJ2-3; 9 positions agree with TRBD2. CDR3 length: 15 amino acids. Trimming at V came to 4 bases and at J to 5 bases, leaving 7 bases not matched to a gene. Germline loops: CDR1 LGHNA, CDR2 YSLEER. CDR3: CASSPGLAQGDTQYF. The CDR3, as DNA: TGCGCCAGCAGCCCGGGACTAGCCCAGGGAGATACGCAGTATTTT.

As concerns this clone: Different DNA sequences within this sample yield the same CDR3. The rearrangement joins TRBV5-6 to TRBJ2-2; TRBD1 agrees at 7 bases. V lost 2 bases to trimming and J lost 6 bases; unmatched junction nucleotides: 10. The CDR3 spans 16 residues. CDR1 SGHDT and CDR2 YYEEEE come from the germline V gene. The CDR3 DNA sequence: TGTGCCAGCAGCTTCGGGAAAAGGGGGCGGGCCGGGGAGCTGTTTTTT. Translation gives CASSFGKRGRAGELFF.

The V gene is TRBV7-3, the J gene TRBJ2-3; possible D gene TRBD1, 6 bases. The V end lost 5 bases, the J end lost 2 bases, and 11 bases lay between the germline ends. Germline values: CDR1 SGHTA, CDR2 FQGTGA. The CDR3 totals 14 residues. The CDR3 region is CASSLMGATDTQYF. CDR3 in DNA: TGTGCCAGCAGCCTAATGGGGGCCACAGATACGCAGTATTTT.

The genes are TRBV4-3 and TRBJ1-2, with D possibly matching TRBD1 (5 bases). Trimming pared 2 bases from V and 2 bases from J, leaving 9 bases between. The CDR3 is made up of 14 amino acids. Germline CDR1 LGHNA, CDR2 YSLEER. Here the CDR3 DNA reads TGCGCCAGCAGCCAACAAGGGGTGAACTATGGCTACACCTTC. Amino acid sequence: CASSQQGVNYGYTF.

This sequence joins TRBV7-2 and TRBJ2-7; 13 bases map to TRBD2. The germline V gene encodes CDR1 SGHTA and CDR2 FQGNSA. The CDR3 covers 16 residues. V lost 4 bases, J lost 3 bases, and 6 bases stayed unmatched. The DNA for the CDR3 is TGTGCCAGCAGCTCGCGGACTAGCGGGGGACTCTACGAGCAGTACTTC. It codes for CASSSRTSGGLYEQYF.

Only one count was recorded for this clone. The rearrangement joins TRBV7-2 to TRBJ2-1; D remains ambiguous. The CDR3 contains 14 residues. The V gene lost 7 bases and the J gene lost 2 bases, with 12 bases spanning the gap. CDR1 is SGHTA, CDR2 FQGNSA, per germline. Here the CDR3 reads CASTGGPAYNEQFF. In nucleotides, the CDR3 is TGTGCCAGCACAGGTGGACCGGCCTACAATGAGCAGTTCTTC.

There are a few counts of this clone. The gene calls are TRBV29-1 and TRBJ2-7, with D perhaps TRBD2 (6 bases). This CDR3 region has 10 residues. The V gene's germline CDR1 is SQVTM and CDR2 ANQGSEA. The V end lost 4 bases, the J end lost 5 bases, and 6 bases lay between the germline ends. This chain's CDR3 is CSVGRDEQYF. The CDR3 nucleotides are TGCAGCGTTGGGAGGGACGAGCAGTACTTC.

The gene calls are TRBV4-1 and TRBJ1-2; D unresolved. V was cut by 4 bases and J by 8 bases, with 11 bases left in between. Germline V gene lookup returns CDR1 MGHRA and CDR2 YSYEKL. This CDR3 region has 12 residues. The CDR3 DNA reads TGCGCCAGCAGCCTCGGAGGTACGGGCTACACCTTC. As protein: CASSLGGTGYTF.

The CDR3 here is CSVPSTDWGGELFF. The CDR3 bases are TGCAGCGTTCCGTCCACCGATTGGGGCGGGGAGCTGTTTTTT. The genes are TRBV29-1 and TRBJ2-2; D gene ambiguous. V was cut by 5 bases and J by 7 bases, with 17 bases left in between. The CDR3 length is 14 residues. The germline gives CDR1 SQVTM, CDR2 ANQGSEA.

The rearrangement links TRBV29-1 to TRBJ2-1; TRBD2 might be the D (5 bases). CDR3 length: 15 residues. Germline V lookup: CDR1 SQVTM, CDR2 ANQGSEA. V lost 5 bases and J lost 4, with 18 bases in between. For the CDR3, the DNA is TGCAGCGTTTTAGCCAGACCCTCGGGATACAATGAGCAGTTCTTC. Its protein is CSVLARPSGYNEQFF.

This sequence joins TRBV7-2 and TRBJ2-3; 12 bases match TRBD2. The germline V gene has CDR1 SGHTA and CDR2 FQGNSA. The CDR3 is 16 amino acids. J gave up 5 bases and V 4 bases, and 7 bases lay outside the gene matches. CDR3 in DNA: TGTGCCAGCAGCTCCCTAGCGGGGGGGCTTGGAGATACGCAGTATTTT. It codes for CASSSLAGGLGDTQYF.

The rearrangement uses TRBV11-2 and TRBJ2-1; D may be TRBD2 (5 bases). The germline V gene has CDR1 SGHAT and CDR2 FQNNGV. This CDR3 comprises 14 residues. V shed 5 bases and J shed 10 bases, with 18 bases lying between them. DNA for the CDR3: TGTGCCAGCAGCCCTGGTCGGGGTGAATCGGAGCAGTTCTTC. Its protein product is CASSPGRGESEQFF.

J is TRBJ1-4 and V is TRBV30, with 7 bases identical to TRBD1. The ends lost 8 bases at V and 4 bases at J; junction bases unmatched: 7. This CDR3 contains 13 residues. CDR1 is GTSNPN and CDR2 is SVGIG in the germline V gene (reference sequence). The CDR3 bases are TGTGCCATGCTCGGACAGGTTAATGAAAAACTGTTTTTT. It is translated as CAMLGQVNEKLFF.